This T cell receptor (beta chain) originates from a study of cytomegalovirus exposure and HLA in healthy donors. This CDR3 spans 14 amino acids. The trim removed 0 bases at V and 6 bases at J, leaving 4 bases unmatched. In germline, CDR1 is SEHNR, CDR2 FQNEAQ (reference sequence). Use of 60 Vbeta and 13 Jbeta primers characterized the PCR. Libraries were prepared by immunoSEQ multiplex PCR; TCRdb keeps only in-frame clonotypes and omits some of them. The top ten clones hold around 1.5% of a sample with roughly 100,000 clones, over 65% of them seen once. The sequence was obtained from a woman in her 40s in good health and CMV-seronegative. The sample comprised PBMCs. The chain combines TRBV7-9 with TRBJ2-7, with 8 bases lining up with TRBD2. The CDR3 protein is CASSLASGTGEQYF. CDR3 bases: TGTGCCAGCAGCTTAGCTAGCGGGACGGGCGAGCAGTACTTC.